This section outlines one TCR beta chain sequence together with its context. With 60 Vbeta and 13 Jbeta primers, the PCR was carried out. Assay used: immunoSEQ multiplex PCR; TCRdb lists only in-frame clones, some missing. The table includes roughly 200,000 clones, around 80% detected once. This entry comes from a study of cytomegalovirus exposure and HLA in healthy donors. V lost 5 bases and J lost 12, with 14 bases in between. The germline gives CDR1 SGHTA, CDR2 FQGTGA. The CDR3 runs 12 residues. The receptor was isolated from a man in his forties in good health and CMV-seronegative. The sequenced material came from PBMCs. This chain joins TRBV7-3 and TRBJ2-1; D is perhaps TRBD1 (6 bases). The CDR3 nucleotides are TGTGCCAGCAGCCCGACCGGACAGTTGCAGTTCTTC. Translating it yields CASSPTGQLQFF.